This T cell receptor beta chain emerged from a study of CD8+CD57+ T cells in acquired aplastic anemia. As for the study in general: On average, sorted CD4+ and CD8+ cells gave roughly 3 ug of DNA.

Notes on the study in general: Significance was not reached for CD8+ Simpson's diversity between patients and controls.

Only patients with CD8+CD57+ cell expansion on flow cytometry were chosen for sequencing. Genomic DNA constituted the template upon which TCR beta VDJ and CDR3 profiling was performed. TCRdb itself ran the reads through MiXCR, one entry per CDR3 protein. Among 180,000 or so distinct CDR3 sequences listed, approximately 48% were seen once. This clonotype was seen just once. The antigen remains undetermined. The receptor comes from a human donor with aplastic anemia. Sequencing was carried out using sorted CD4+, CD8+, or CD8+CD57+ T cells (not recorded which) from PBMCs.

CDR3 sequence: CSATEGAALNTEAFF. The CDR3 DNA is TGCAGTGCTACGGAAGGGGCCGCGTTGAACACTGAAGCTTTCTTT. This chain connects TRBV20-1 to TRBJ1-1, with a weak D call TRBD1 (5 bases). Germline V gene lookup returns CDR1 DFQATT and CDR2 SNEGSKA (reference sequence). V shed 4 bases and J shed 0 bases, with 15 bases lying between them. This CDR3 contains 15 residues.